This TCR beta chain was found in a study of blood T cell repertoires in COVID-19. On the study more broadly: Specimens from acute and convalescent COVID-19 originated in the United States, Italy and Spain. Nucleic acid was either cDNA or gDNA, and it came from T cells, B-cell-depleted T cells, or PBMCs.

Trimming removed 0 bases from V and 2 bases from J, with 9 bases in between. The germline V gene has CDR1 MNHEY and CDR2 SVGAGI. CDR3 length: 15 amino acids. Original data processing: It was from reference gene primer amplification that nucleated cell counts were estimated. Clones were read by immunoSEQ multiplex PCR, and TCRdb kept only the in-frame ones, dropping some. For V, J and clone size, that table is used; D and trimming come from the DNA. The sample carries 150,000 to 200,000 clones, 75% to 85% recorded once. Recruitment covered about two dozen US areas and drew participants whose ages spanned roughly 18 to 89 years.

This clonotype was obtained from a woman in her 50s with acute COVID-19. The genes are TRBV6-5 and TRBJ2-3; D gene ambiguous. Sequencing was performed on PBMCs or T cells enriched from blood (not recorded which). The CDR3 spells CASSYSIPVTDTQYF. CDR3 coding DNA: TGTGCCAGCAGTTACTCGATCCCAGTCACAGATACGCAGTATTTT.